These 30 T cell receptor beta chains share one sample of origin, sequenced in a study of identical twins. TCRdb passed the 5' RACE reads through MiXCR, listing each CDR3 protein once. The sample lists approximately 590,000 distinct CDR3 sequences; approximately 10% were seen once. These sequences were also reported in another study, on yellow fever vaccine responses in identical twins.

The specimen was PBMCs. Receptor source: a woman in her late teens or twenties in good health.

This clonotype showed up just a few times. The chain links TRBV6-1 to TRBJ2-3; 8 bases line up with TRBD2. Germline V CDR1 and CDR2: MNHNS, SASEGT. V dropped 4 bases and J dropped 2; count of bases not matched to a gene: 8. This CDR3 has 16 amino acids. This CDR3 reads CASSVRGGRYTDTQYF. CDR3 DNA sequence: TGTGCCAGCAGTGTACGGGGGGGCCGATACACAGATACGCAGTATTTT.

The chain uses TRBV29-1 and TRBJ1-2; TRBD1 aligns across 8 bases. CDR1 and CDR2 from the germline V gene are SQVTM and ANQGSEA. The CDR3 has 13 residues. The J segment lost 2 bases and the V segment lost 4 bases, leaving 3 bases of the junction unmatched. CDR3 sequence (DNA): TGCAGCGTTGGGACAGGGACCAACTATGGCTACACCTTC. This translates into CSVGTGTNYGYTF.

About this clonotype: A junction boundary mismatches the germline segment, possibly from a read error. The rearrangement joins TRBV27 to TRBJ1-6; no clear D gene. The CDR3 extends over 15 amino acids. From germline, CDR1 is MNHEY and CDR2 SMNVEV (reference sequence). The CDR3 loop is CASSLAGSFGSPLYF. In nucleotides, the CDR3 is TGTGCCAGCAGTTTAGCGGGGTCCTTTGGGTCACCCCTCTACTTT.

The chain joins TRBV10-3 to TRBJ2-7, with D unresolved. The V end was cut by 11 bases, the J end by 4 bases, with 18 bases between. The CDR3 length is 13 residues. Germline V gene lookup returns CDR1 ENHRY and CDR2 SYGVKD. CDR3 sequence reads: CAALSSPGYEQYF. DNA of the CDR3: TGTGCCGCTCTGTCCAGCCCGGGTTACGAGCAGTACTTC.

The chain is built from TRBV12-3 or TRBV12-4 and TRBJ2-7; the D is unclear. This CDR3 is built from 16 residues. Deletions cut 6 bases from V and 0 bases from J, with 18 bases between. This chain's CDR3 is CASRPGLPQSSYEQYF. CDR3 DNA: TGTGCCAGCAGACCCGGCCTCCCTCAAAGCTCCTACGAGCAGTACTTC.

The chain employs TRBV6-1 and TRBJ1-1, with 7 bases identical to TRBD1. Per germline, CDR1 MNHNS and CDR2 SASEGT. CDR3 length: 14 amino acids. Unmatched junction bases numbered 8, after V lost 6 bases and J lost 4 bases. CDR3 amino acids: CASSLLRGTTEAFF. The CDR3 bases are TGTGCCAGCAGCCTTCTCAGGGGGACCACTGAAGCTTTCTTT.

The J gene is TRBJ2-1, the V gene TRBV9; D unclear. The CDR3 sequence is 15 residues long. Germline-derived CDR1 and CDR2 are SGDLS and YYNGEE. Trimming took off 0 bases at V and 4 bases at J, with 11 bases between the two ends. The CDR3 sequence is CASSVDGSAYNEQFF. In DNA, the CDR3 is TGTGCCAGCAGCGTAGATGGGTCCGCTTACAATGAGCAGTTCTTC.

This clonotype was counted many times. The rearrangement joins TRBV4-3 to TRBJ2-7; 9 bases are a match to TRBD1. The junction had 6 bases not matched to a gene; V was cut back by 2 bases and J by 4 bases. Germline assignment: CDR1 LGHNA and CDR2 YSLEER. The CDR3 extends over 15 amino acids. The CDR3 nucleotides read TGCGCCAGCAGCCAACACCGGGACAGGGTTTACGAGCAGTACTTC. Translation gives CASSQHRDRVYEQYF.

This clonotype has ten or more counts. The gene calls are TRBV12-3 or TRBV12-4 and TRBJ2-1; D unclear. V was pared by 1 base and J by 5 bases, with 9 bases between. This CDR3 region has 14 residues. CDR3 nucleotide sequence: TGTGCCAGCAGTTTAGGGCAGAGAGACAATGAGCAGTTCTTC. Its protein product is CASSLGQRDNEQFF.

This clonotype was seen only a few times. The chain uses TRBV12-3 or TRBV12-4 and TRBJ1-5; 9 positions match TRBD1. The ends lost 3 bases at V and 8 bases at J; junction bases unmatched: 11. The CDR3 consists of 16 residues. DNA of the CDR3: TGTGCCAGCAGTTTGACGACAGGGGGATCCAAGGAGCCCCAGCATTTT. Translation: CASSLTTGGSKEPQHF.

The sample holds a few counts of this clonotype. The germline gene is not matched at one end of the junction; a read error may be the cause. J is TRBJ2-1 and V is TRBV7-7, with D uncertain. CDR3 length: 14 residues. Germline V lookup: CDR1 SSHAT, CDR2 FNYEAQ (reference sequence). CDR3 amino acids: CASSLGETYNEQFF. In DNA, the CDR3 is TGTGCTAGCAGCTTAGGCGAAACCTACAATGAGCAGTTCTTC.

J is TRBJ2-7 and V is TRBV12-3 or TRBV12-4; D perhaps matches TRBD1 (6 bases). V lost 5 bases and J lost 3, with 11 bases in between. The CDR3 consists of 13 residues. This CDR3 reads CASSHGQLYEQYF. The CDR3 DNA reads TGTGCCAGCAGTCACGGACAGCTCTACGAGCAGTACTTC.

This clonotype was seen only a few times. The chain recombines TRBV14 with TRBJ2-2; D is undetermined. CDR1 SGHDN and CDR2 FVKESK come from the germline V gene. CDR3 length: 13 amino acids. Trimming pared 0 bases from V and 9 bases from J, leaving 8 bases between. CDR3 in amino acids: CASSQDSRRELFF. CDR3 nucleotide sequence: TGTGCCAGCAGCCAAGATTCTCGTAGGGAGCTGTTTTTT.

The CDR3 protein is CASSRHDAGGLGQFF. As DNA, the CDR3 is TGTGCCAGCAGCCGCCATGACGCGGGAGGCTTAGGGCAGTTCTTC. The chain recombines TRBV5-4 with TRBJ2-1; TRBD2 agrees at 8 bases. Germline V gives CDR1 SGHNT, CDR2 YYREEE (reference sequence). The CDR3 runs to 15 residues. V shed 4 bases, J shed 12 bases, and the junction held 15 bases outside the gene matches.

This clonotype was picked up many times. This sequence joins TRBV20-1 and TRBJ2-3; D gene unclear. Between the trimmed V and J ends, which lost 6 bases and 0 bases, there was a span of 7 bases. The CDR3 has 12 residues. The germline gives CDR1 DFQATT, CDR2 SNEGSKA (reference sequence). The CDR3 protein is CSAAPSTDTQYF. The CDR3 nucleotides are TGCAGTGCAGCCCCTAGCACAGATACGCAGTATTTT.

This clonotype was picked up a small number of times. The chain uses TRBV20-1 and TRBJ2-7; 9 positions agree with TRBD1. The CDR3 is made up of 13 amino acids. V gave up 7 bases and J gave up 3 bases; unmatched junction bases: 7. Germline V CDR1 and CDR2: DFQATT, SNEGSKA (reference sequence). The CDR3 loop reads CSVPGQGNYEQYF. The CDR3 coding sequence is TGCAGTGTTCCGGGACAGGGAAACTACGAGCAGTACTTC.

This clonotype has only a few counts. V gene TRBV7-2 combines with J gene TRBJ2-2; 9 bases are shared with TRBD2. V lost 3 bases and J lost 4; bases outside the gene matches: 9. This CDR3 spans 17 amino acids. CDR1 is SGHTA, CDR2 FQGNSA, per germline. The CDR3 bases are TGTGCCAGCAGCTTTAGGCGGGGGGGAGGGGCCACCGGGGAGCTGTTTTTT. Protein product: CASSFRRGGGATGELFF.

This clonotype appeared a few times. The rearrangement links TRBV20-1 to TRBJ2-5; D is perhaps TRBD2 (5 bases). Trimming removed 3 bases at V and 5 bases at J, with 25 bases between. CDR3 size: 17 residues. Germline CDR1 DFQATT, CDR2 SNEGSKA (reference sequence). The CDR3 nucleotides read TGCAGTGCTAGTAGATCCCTCGGGATAGCTGAGAGTGAGACCCAGTACTTC. It translates to CSASRSLGIAESETQYF.

This rearrangement joins TRBV29-1 to TRBJ2-2; 8 bases are a match to TRBD2. This CDR3 comprises 15 residues. The junction had 7 bases not matched to a gene; V was cut back by 1 base and J by 6 bases. Germline V CDR1 and CDR2: SQVTM, ANQGSEA. DNA of the CDR3: TGCAGCGTTGAAGCGGACGGGGGGGCCGCCGGGGAGCTGTTTTTT. Amino acids: CSVEADGGAAGELFF.

This clonotype was found many times. The chain employs TRBV10-2 and TRBJ2-7, with 11 bases aligning to TRBD2. J lost 6 bases, V lost 0 bases, and 7 bases had no gene match. The CDR3 totals 16 residues. Looked up from germline, CDR1 is WSHSY and CDR2 is SAAADI. The CDR3 coding sequence is TGCGCCAGCAGTGAGTCGGTACTAGCGGGGGTAGTCGAGCAGTACTTC. Translating it yields CASSESVLAGVVEQYF.

This clonotype was picked up a small number of times. This sequence joins TRBV6-2 or TRBV6-3 and TRBJ2-3; 8 bases agree with TRBD1. The CDR3 has 15 amino acids. Germline V lookup: CDR1 MNHEY, CDR2 SVGEGT. Unmatched junction bases numbered 9, after V lost 6 bases and J lost 4 bases. The CDR3 region has the DNA TGTGCCAGCAGCCGACGGACAGGGCGGCCAGATACGCAGTATTTT. It specifies CASSRRTGRPDTQYF.

This clonotype was detected a few times. This rearrangement joins TRBV7-2 to TRBJ2-3; D is unclear. V gave up 5 bases and J gave up 4 bases, with 13 bases separating them. This CDR3 has 14 residues. The germline CDR1 and CDR2 sequences are SGHTA and FQGNSA. The CDR3 DNA is TGTGCCAGCAGCCCCCCCCCAAGTGCAGATACGCAGTATTTT. It is translated as CASSPPPSADTQYF.

This clonotype appeared a few times. The CDR3 nucleotides read TGTGCCAGCAGAAAACTAGCGGGGAGCACAGATACGCAGTATTTT. It specifies CASRKLAGSTDTQYF. This chain links TRBV6-1 with TRBJ2-3; 10 nucleotides match TRBD2. CDR1 is MNHNS and CDR2 is SASEGT in the germline V gene. The V and J ends lost 6 bases and 0 bases, in that order; junction bases with no gene match: 3. This CDR3 has 15 residues.

This clonotype was seen at least ten times. V and J are TRBV29-1 and TRBJ1-1; TRBD1 matches at 8 bases. CDR3 size: 13 residues. V shed 4 bases and J 5 bases; nucleotides not matched to a gene: 6. The germline gives CDR1 SQVTM, CDR2 ANQGSEA. DNA of the CDR3: TGCAGCGTTGGGACAGGGCTCGGGACTGAAGCTTTCTTT. This translates into CSVGTGLGTEAFF.

This clonotype was detected many times. The V call is TRBV6-1, the J call TRBJ2-7; 10 positions agree with TRBD2. Trimming cost V 6 bases and J 0 bases; bases outside gene matches: 8. CDR1 and CDR2 (germline): MNHNS, SASEGT. This CDR3 is 16 amino acids long. The CDR3 nucleotides are TGTGCCAGCAGCGAGTCACTAGCGGGAAACTCCTACGAGCAGTACTTC. It is translated as CASSESLAGNSYEQYF.

The rearrangement uses TRBV13 and TRBJ1-4; 8 positions agree with TRBD1. The CDR3 contains 14 residues. CDR1 and CDR2 (germline): PRHDT, FYEKMQ (reference sequence). V dropped 5 bases and J dropped 8; count of bases not matched to a gene: 7. CDR3 sequence reads: CASSLRTGREKLFF. CDR3 in DNA: TGTGCCAGCAGCCTCAGGACAGGGCGGGAAAAACTGTTTTTT. Using reference TRBV13 and TRBJ1-4 for the parts outside the CDR3, the full variable domain is AAGVIQSPRHLIKEKRETATLKCYPIPRHDTVYWYQQGPGQDPQFLISFYEKMQSDKGSIPDRFSAQQFSDYHSELNMSSLELGDSALYFCASSLRTGREKLFFGSGTQLSVL.

This clonotype was detected a few times. The rearrangement uses TRBV10-1 and TRBJ2-2, with D hard to call. CDR3 size: 14 residues. Germline loops: CDR1 WNHNN, CDR2 SYGVQD (reference sequence). Trimming shortened V by 4 bases and J by 2 bases, and 8 bases separated the two germline ends. This chain's CDR3 is CASSAGINTGELFF. The CDR3, as DNA: TGCGCCAGCAGTGCAGGAATTAACACCGGGGAGCTGTTTTTT.

This clonotype was counted only a few times. V and J are TRBV24-1 and TRBJ2-1; 11 positions agree with TRBD2. V lost 4 bases, J lost 7 bases, and 14 bases stayed unmatched. The CDR3 spans 18 residues. The V gene's germline CDR1 is KGHDR and CDR2 SFDVKD. CDR3 DNA: TGTGCCACCAGTGACCCCGTGAGTAGCGGGGGGGCGGGTAATGAGCAGTTCTTC. Residues: CATSDPVSSGGAGNEQFF.

This clonotype came up a few times. The chain couples TRBV6-4 to TRBJ2-5, with D possibly being TRBD1 (6 bases). The V end lost 3 bases, the J end lost 7 bases, and 12 bases lay between the germline ends. Germline-derived CDR1 and CDR2 are MRHNA and SNTAGT. CDR3 length: 13 amino acids. This CDR3 is CASSDTGMGTQYF. CDR3 nucleotides: TGTGCCAGCAGTGATACAGGGATGGGGACCCAGTACTTC.

In this sample, this clonotype turned up many times. This chain links TRBV12-3 or TRBV12-4 with TRBJ1-4; the D is unclear. Trimming stripped 3 bases from V and 8 bases from J, with 13 bases between. CDR3 length equals 14 residues. The DNA for the CDR3 is TGTGCCAGCAGTTTTGGCTTGCCTGGCGAAAAACTGTTTTTT. It encodes CASSFGLPGEKLFF.